The 28 T cell receptor beta chains presented below share a single source sample, sequenced in a study of T-cell reconstitution after alpha-beta-depleted transplantation in children. Unique molecular identifiers were incorporated during preparation of the TCRbeta library. TCRdb reanalysed the PCR reads using MiXCR and keeps one entry per CDR3 protein. The table lists some 640,000 distinct CDR3 sequences, 16% of them singletons, with 0.8% to 1.1% in the top ten. The material sequenced was PBMCs from the stem cell graft donor, taken from the stem cell graft. The receptors come from a human donor who donated a stem cell graft to a child with acute myeloid leukemia.

J is TRBJ2-7 and V is TRBV4-1, with TRBD1 as a possible D gene (5 bases). The germline CDR1 and CDR2 sequences are MGHRA and YSYEKL. With 4 bases removed from V and 0 bases from J, the gap between germline ends came to 13 bases. The CDR3 is 15 residues long. CDR3 sequence: CASSREETASYEQYV. The DNA for the CDR3 is TGCGCCAGCAGCCGGGAAGAGACAGCCTCCTACGAGCAGTACGTC.

The rearrangement uses TRBV7-2 and TRBJ2-5, with 8 bases aligning to TRBD2. This CDR3 contains 14 residues. CDR1 is SGHTA and CDR2 is FQGNSA in the germline V gene. The junction had 7 bases not matched to a gene; V was cut back by 8 bases and J by 2 bases. The CDR3 loop is CASGETSEQETQYF. The CDR3, as DNA: TGTGCCAGCGGCGAGACTAGCGAGCAAGAGACCCAGTACTTC.

The gene calls are TRBV20-1 and TRBJ2-7; D call uncertain. Looked up from germline, CDR1 is DFQATT and CDR2 is SNEGSKA (reference sequence). Between the trimmed V and J ends, which lost 3 bases and 0 bases, there was a span of 9 bases. The CDR3 has 13 amino acids. The CDR3 DNA sequence: TGCAGTGCTAGGACCGATTACTCCTACGAGCAGTACGTC. This translates into CSARTDYSYEQYV.

This clonotype was counted ten times or more. The genes are TRBV20-1 and TRBJ1-1, with TRBD1 identical over 7 bases. The CDR3 consists of 15 residues. The V and J ends lost 8 bases and 1 base, in that order; junction bases with no gene match: 13. Germline loops: CDR1 DFQATT, CDR2 SNEGSKA (reference sequence). For the CDR3, the DNA is TGCAGTCTAAAAAACGGAAGACAGGGGAACACTGAAGCTTTCTTT. This gives the protein CSLKNGRQGNTEAFF.

This clonotype was seen repeatedly, ten times or more. The chain carries TRBV20-1 and TRBJ1-5; 8 bases agree with TRBD1. From germline, CDR1 is DFQATT and CDR2 SNEGSKA (reference sequence). Losses at the gene ends were 5 bases for V and 2 bases for J; bases not matched to a gene: 2. The CDR3 has 13 amino acids. CDR3 sequence: CSAVTGGNQPQHF. The CDR3 DNA sequence: TGCAGTGCTGTGACAGGGGGCAATCAGCCCCAGCATTTT.

This chain joins TRBV15 and TRBJ2-5, with unresolved D. Germline CDR1 and CDR2: LNHNV and YYDKDF (reference sequence). Deletions cut 1 base from V and 4 bases from J, with 10 bases between. The CDR3 loop spans 14 amino acids. In nucleotides, the CDR3 is TGTGCCACCAGCAGAGTAATGATGACAGAGACCCAGTACTTC. As protein: CATSRVMMTETQYF.

The CDR3 DNA sequence: TGCGCCAGCAGCTCGGGATATGGCTCCTACAATGAGCAGTTCTTC. Amino acids: CASSSGYGSYNEQFF. The V gene is TRBV5-1, the J gene TRBJ2-1, with a tentative D call TRBD2 (5 bases). Between the trimmed V and J ends, which lost 3 bases and 0 bases, there was a span of 10 bases. Germline lookup yields CDR1 SGHRS and CDR2 YFSETQ. The CDR3 covers 15 residues.

There are a few counts of this clonotype. The chain carries TRBV5-1 and TRBJ2-3; D may be TRBD1 or TRBD2 (5 bases each). Germline values: CDR1 SGHRS, CDR2 YFSETQ. Trimming took off 9 bases at V and 4 bases at J, with 18 bases between the two ends. The CDR3 runs to 14 residues. CDR3 nucleotides: TGCGCCACCACGTTGTCGGGGCTCCCAGATACGCAGTATTTT. Its protein is CATTLSGLPDTQYF.

The V call is TRBV11-2, the J call TRBJ1-1; 8 nucleotides match TRBD1. J lost 6 bases, V lost 3 bases, and 3 bases had no gene match. Germline lookup yields CDR1 SGHAT and CDR2 FQNNGV. The CDR3 spans 13 residues. CDR3 coding DNA: TGTGCCAGCAGCTTCGACAGGGGTCCTGAAGCTTTCTTT. Translated, it gives CASSFDRGPEAFF.

This clonotype was recorded at least ten times. The chain is built from TRBV12-3 or TRBV12-4 and TRBJ1-1; TRBD1 agrees at 9 bases. The CDR3 consists of 18 residues. Unmatched junction bases numbered 15, after V lost 5 bases and J lost 2 bases. CDR3 DNA: TGTGCCAGCAGTCCGTACAGGGGGCTAGTAGATAGAAACACTGAAGCTTTCTTT. It codes for CASSPYRGLVDRNTEAFF.

The sample holds many counts of this clonotype. V gene TRBV12-3 or TRBV12-4 combines with J gene TRBJ1-2, with 8 bases fitting TRBD1. This CDR3 spans 17 amino acids. V dropped 7 bases and J dropped 8; count of bases not matched to a gene: 21. CDR3 sequence: CASTMEAGGARTEGYTF. The CDR3 DNA sequence: TGTGCCAGCACCATGGAGGCAGGGGGCGCGAGGACGGAGGGCTACACCTTC.

Worth noting for this clonotype: This sequence may be a read error, since a much larger clone differs from it by one base. V and J are TRBV29-1 and TRBJ1-1; D gene ambiguous. This CDR3 spans 12 amino acids. Deletions cut 5 bases from V and 4 bases from J, with 11 bases between. Looked up from germline, CDR1 is SQVTM and CDR2 is ANQGSEA. CDR3 protein: CSVQMAGTEAFF. The CDR3 nucleotides are TGCAGCGTTCAGATGGCGGGCACTGAAGCTTTCTTT.

The J gene is TRBJ2-7, the V gene TRBV20-1; D gene uncertain. The CDR3 runs 14 residues. Trimming cost V 0 bases and J 1 base, with 10 bases left between them. Germline CDR1 DFQATT, CDR2 SNEGSKA (reference sequence). Here the CDR3 DNA reads TGCAGTGCTAGAGAATTGGGCGATTCCTACGAGCAGTACTTC. Amino acids: CSARELGDSYEQYF.

This clonotype was observed at least ten times. CDR3 nucleotides: TGCAGCGTTGACATGGGGACAAGGGATTATACGCAGTATTTT. Amino acids: CSVDMGTRDYTQYF. This sequence joins TRBV29-1 and TRBJ2-3; TRBD1 is a possible D gene (6 bases). The germline CDR1 and CDR2 sequences are SQVTM and ANQGSEA. The V gene lost 3 bases and the J gene lost 7 bases, with 17 bases spanning the gap. The CDR3 sequence is 14 residues long.

CDR3 sequence: CASSQEGVYGYGYTF. DNA for the CDR3: TGTGCCAGCAGCCAAGAGGGGGTCTACGGATATGGCTACACCTTC. The chain has TRBV4-2 and TRBJ1-2; tentative D call: TRBD1 (5 bases). Germline loops: CDR1 LGHNA, CDR2 YNFKEQ. This CDR3 spans 15 amino acids. Trimming took off 0 bases at V and 5 bases at J, with 13 bases between the two ends.

The chain joins TRBV11-2 to TRBJ1-1; D unclear. V was trimmed by 7 bases and J by 6 bases, leaving 12 bases between them. Germline V gives CDR1 SGHAT, CDR2 FQNNGV. This CDR3 has 12 amino acids. The CDR3 region is CASTLSPPEAFF. CDR3 sequence (DNA): TGTGCCAGCACCTTGAGTCCTCCTGAAGCTTTCTTT.

The chain links TRBV7-2 to TRBJ2-6; no clear D. V was cut by 1 base and J by 2 bases, with 6 bases left in between. CDR1 is SGHTA and CDR2 is FQGNSA in the germline V gene. This CDR3 region has 15 residues. The chain's CDR3 is CASSLDMAGANVLTF. CDR3 nucleotides: TGTGCCAGCAGCTTAGATATGGCTGGGGCCAACGTCCTGACTTTC.

The V gene is TRBV11-1, the J gene TRBJ1-3, with D perhaps matching TRBD1 (5 bases). The CDR3 is 18 amino acids. From germline, CDR1 is SGHAT and CDR2 FQDESV (reference sequence). The V gene lost 4 bases and the J gene lost 0 bases, with 19 bases spanning the gap. CDR3: CASSSGVQRRSSGNTIYF. In nucleotides, the CDR3 is TGTGCCAGCAGCTCGGGGGTACAGAGAAGAAGCTCTGGAAACACCATATATTTT. The full variable domain, its missing parts supplied by reference TRBV11-1 and TRBJ1-3, is EAEVAQSPRYKITEKSQAVAFWCDPISGHATLYWYRQILGQGPELLVQFQDESVVDDSQLPKDRFSAERLKGVDSTLKIQPAELGDSAMYLCASSSGVQRRSSGNTIYFGEGSWLTVV.

The J gene is TRBJ1-1, the V gene TRBV6-5; the D gene is possibly TRBD1 (5 bases). There are 15 residues in the CDR3. CDR1 MNHEY and CDR2 SVGAGI come from the germline V gene. Trimming cost V 4 bases and J 6 bases, with 18 bases left between them. The CDR3 here is CASSSFVGRGAEAFF. The CDR3 coding sequence is TGTGCCAGCAGTTCCTTCGTCGGAAGAGGGGCTGAAGCTTTCTTT.

This clonotype was counted a few times. Here the CDR3 reads CASSLDGQGIQPQHF. DNA of the CDR3: TGCGCCAGCAGCTTGGACGGACAGGGTATTCAGCCCCAGCATTTT. The chain combines TRBV5-1 with TRBJ1-5; 8 nucleotides align to TRBD1. The CDR3 totals 15 residues. Per germline, CDR1 SGHRS and CDR2 YFSETQ. V dropped 0 bases and J dropped 6; count of bases not matched to a gene: 5.

This clonotype was observed many times. V and J are TRBV12-3 or TRBV12-4 and TRBJ1-5, with a weak D call TRBD1 (5 bases). This CDR3 contains 14 residues. Trimming removed 6 bases from V and 3 bases from J, with 12 bases in between. As DNA, the CDR3 is TGTGCCAGCAGCGCAGAGGGGCCCAATCAGCCCCAGCATTTT. It yields the protein CASSAEGPNQPQHF.

This clonotype has a handful of counts. The J gene is TRBJ2-7, the V gene TRBV15, with D tentatively TRBD1 (5 bases). V lost 3 bases to trimming and J lost 3 bases, with 15 bases between them. This CDR3 contains 15 residues. Germline values: CDR1 LNHNV, CDR2 YYDKDF (reference sequence). DNA of the CDR3: TGTGCCACCAGCAGTTATTACAGGATGGGCTACGAGCAGTACTTC. Its protein is CATSSYYRMGYEQYF.

Of note for this clonotype: A much larger clone differs by one base, so this may be a read error. The rearrangement joins TRBV6-1 to TRBJ1-4, with unresolved D. This CDR3 has 15 residues. V lost 5 bases to trimming and J lost 8 bases, with 18 bases between them. Germline V gives CDR1 MNHNS, CDR2 SASEGT. This chain's CDR3 is CASSRPSTQGEKLFF. CDR3 nucleotides: TGTGCCAGCAGTCGACCGTCTACGCAAGGGGAAAAACTGTTTTTT.

This clonotype was detected ten times or more. This chain joins TRBV7-6 and TRBJ2-1; the match to TRBD1 covers 11 bases. The CDR3 has 16 amino acids. Germline-derived CDR1 and CDR2 are SGHVS and FNYEAQ. Trimming removed 4 bases from V and 9 bases from J; junction bases left unmatched: 11. The CDR3 nucleotides read TGTGCCAGCAGCTCCCAAACGTGGACAGGGGGCAGTGAGCAGTTCTTC. It translates to CASSSQTWTGGSEQFF.

This clonotype was seen many times. This chain links TRBV20-1 with TRBJ2-7; D is tentatively TRBD1 or TRBD2 (5 bases each). Germline V gene data show CDR1 as DFQATT and CDR2 as SNEGSKA (reference sequence). Trimming took off 3 bases at V and 6 bases at J, with 12 bases between the two ends. The CDR3 is made up of 12 amino acids. This chain's CDR3 is CSARASGSEQYV. The DNA for the CDR3 is TGCAGTGCTAGGGCCTCAGGGAGCGAGCAGTACGTC.

Notes on this clonotype: Since a much larger clone is just one base distant, this may be a read error. The CDR3 does not close with the conserved phenylalanine or tryptophan, likely indicating a read error. The rearrangement links TRBV4-1 to TRBJ1-2; weak D call: TRBD1 (6 bases). V was cut by 8 bases and J by 1 base, with 8 bases left in between. Germline V lookup: CDR1 MGHRA, CDR2 YSYEKL. The CDR3 spans 12 residues. For the CDR3, the DNA is TGCGCCAGCCGAGGGGGTAACTATGGCTACACCATC. Translating gives CASRGGNYGYTI.

The chain joins TRBV29-1 to TRBJ2-3, with 8 bases that match TRBD1. The CDR3 sequence is 14 residues long. Germline CDR1 reads SQVTM; CDR2 reads ANQGSEA. V shed 4 bases, J shed 2 bases, and the junction held 5 bases outside the gene matches. The CDR3 here is CSVGAGGPTDTQYF. In DNA form, the CDR3 reads TGCAGCGTTGGAGCAGGGGGCCCCACAGATACGCAGTATTTT.

This clonotype was seen repeatedly, ten times or more. V and J are TRBV29-1 and TRBJ2-3; 11 bases align to TRBD2. Germline CDR1 reads SQVTM; CDR2 reads ANQGSEA. The CDR3 is made up of 14 amino acids. V trimming: 4 bases; J trimming: 7 bases; junction bases outside the gene matches: 7. The CDR3 reads CSVVRASGGYTQYF. In DNA, the CDR3 is TGCAGCGTTGTGAGAGCTAGCGGGGGGTATACGCAGTATTTT.